The 25 T cell receptor beta chains below were found in one sample sequenced in a study of T cell changes during pregnancy in multiple sclerosis. Generated by immunoSEQ multiplex PCR, the TCRdb table keeps only in-frame clones and is missing some. The sample contains fewer than 110,000 clones, more than 85% of which appear only once. Sequenced here: peripheral blood, sampled in the second trimester of pregnancy. The receptors derive from a female donor with multiple sclerosis, enrolled in a pregnancy study.

The chain is built from TRBV29-1 and TRBJ1-2; 7 nucleotides agree with TRBD1. V shed 3 bases and J 8 bases; nucleotides not matched to a gene: 6. The CDR3 sequence is 12 residues long. Germline assignment: CDR1 SQVTM and CDR2 ANQGSEA. The CDR3 region is CSVDQGVGGYTF. CDR3 nucleotide sequence: TGCAGCGTTGACCAGGGGGTAGGAGGCTACACCTTC. The whole variable domain, remainder taken from reference TRBV29-1 and TRBJ1-2, is SAVISQKPSRDICQRGTSLTIQCQVDSQVTMMFWYRQQPGQSLTLIATANQGSEATYESGFVIDKFPISRPNLTFSTLTVSNMSPEDSSIYLCSVDQGVGGYTFGSGTRLTVV.

The sample holds many counts of this clone. This sequence joins TRBV5-5 and TRBJ2-7; no firm D call. V lost 5 bases to trimming and J lost 0 bases, with 12 bases between them. Germline V CDR1 and CDR2: SGHKS, YYEKEE (reference sequence). The CDR3 has 14 residues. As DNA, the CDR3 is TGTGCCAGCAGTCCGACACGCTCCTCCTACGAGCAGTACTTC. Amino acids: CASSPTRSSYEQYF.

This clone showed up just once. The gene calls are TRBV27 and TRBJ2-3, with a weak D call TRBD2 (5 bases). Trimming shortened V by 1 base and J by 0 bases, and 8 bases separated the two germline ends. CDR3 length: 15 residues. Germline CDR1 reads MNHEY; CDR2 reads SMNVEV (reference sequence). Here the CDR3 DNA reads TGTGCCAGCAGTTTATGGGCGGGTAGCACAGATACGCAGTATTTT. It yields the protein CASSLWAGSTDTQYF.

This clone showed up just once. V is TRBV5-1 and J is TRBJ2-1, with 10 bases aligning to TRBD2. Germline loops: CDR1 SGHRS, CDR2 YFSETQ. Losses at the gene ends were 4 bases for V and 7 bases for J; bases not matched to a gene: 14. The CDR3 extends over 17 amino acids. The CDR3 nucleotides are TGCGCCAGCAGCAACCGTCCCCTAGCGGGAGAACGTAATGAGCAGTTCTTC. Its protein product is CASSNRPLAGERNEQFF.

This sequence joins TRBV28 and TRBJ2-7, with 11 bases lining up with TRBD2. This CDR3 is built from 14 residues. Germline V gene sequence: CDR1 MDHEN, CDR2 SYDVKM. The ends lost 6 bases at V and 4 bases at J; junction bases unmatched: 5. Here the CDR3 DNA reads TGTGCCAGCAGCACTAGCGGGAGTGCGTACGAGCAGTACTTC. Encoded protein: CASSTSGSAYEQYF.

The chain carries TRBV6-5 and TRBJ1-1; no firm D call. The germline gives CDR1 MNHEY, CDR2 SVGAGI. Trimming took off 8 bases at V and 1 base at J, with 14 bases between the two ends. The CDR3 runs to 14 residues. The DNA for the CDR3 is TGTGCCAGCCTCCATAGAGGAACGAACACTGAAGCTTTCTTT. Its protein product is CASLHRGTNTEAFF.

The chain uses TRBV19 and TRBJ2-3; 12 bases line up with TRBD2. The germline V gene has CDR1 LNHDA and CDR2 SQIVND (reference sequence). There are 13 residues in the CDR3. Losses at the gene ends were 9 bases for V and 4 bases for J; bases not matched to a gene: 2. The DNA for the CDR3 is TGTGCCAGCAGACTAGCGGGGGCAGATACGCAGTATTTT. This encodes CASRLAGADTQYF.

The CDR3 DNA sequence: TGTGCCAGCAGCGTAGCTCTAGCTTCGCCCTACAATGAGCAGTTCTTC. It encodes CASSVALASPYNEQFF. This rearrangement joins TRBV9 to TRBJ2-1, with D possibly matching TRBD2 (5 bases). Trimming took off 0 bases at V and 2 bases at J, with 12 bases between the two ends. Germline V gene sequence: CDR1 SGDLS, CDR2 YYNGEE. The CDR3 is 16 residues long.

This clone was seen a single time. The V and J genes are TRBV19 and TRBJ2-7; possible D gene TRBD1, 6 bases. CDR3 length: 14 residues. Trimming pared 4 bases from V and 5 bases from J, leaving 15 bases between. Per the germline V gene, CDR1 is LNHDA and CDR2 is SQIVND (reference sequence). The CDR3 DNA is TGTGCCAGTAGTACCTTACAGGGTTTGGACGAGCAGTACTTC. Encoded protein: CASSTLQGLDEQYF. Variable domain in full (rest from reference TRBV19 and TRBJ2-7): DGGITQSPKYLFRKEGQNVTLSCEQNLNHDAMYWYRQDPGQGLRLIYYSQIVNDFQKGDIAEGYSVSREKKESFPLTVTSAQKNPTAFYLCASSTLQGLDEQYFGPGTRLTVT.

The chain carries TRBV9 and TRBJ1-1; 7 nucleotides match TRBD1. Germline lookup yields CDR1 SGDLS and CDR2 YYNGEE. Trimming took 0 bases from V and 1 from J; bases not matched to a gene: 3. This CDR3 spans 15 amino acids. CDR3 residues: CASSVAQGGNTEAFF. The CDR3 DNA follows: TGTGCCAGCAGCGTAGCCCAGGGGGGGAACACTGAAGCTTTCTTT.

The chain's CDR3 is CASSLGAGRYNEQFF. The DNA of the CDR3 is TGTGCCAGCAGCTTAGGGGCAGGGAGGTACAATGAGCAGTTCTTC. The chain employs TRBV7-2 and TRBJ2-1; tentative D call: TRBD2 (6 bases). V was shortened by 1 base and J by 4 bases, with 11 bases between the two germline ends. This CDR3 is built from 15 residues. CDR1 is SGHTA, CDR2 FQGNSA, per germline. Full variable domain (remainder filled in from reference TRBV7-2 and TRBJ2-1): GAGVSQSPSNKVTEKGKDVELRCDPISGHTALYWYRQSLGQGLEFLIYFQGNSAPDKSGLPSDRFSAERTGGSVSTLTIQRTQQEDSAVYLCASSLGAGRYNEQFFGPGTRLTVL.

The chain has TRBV7-9 and TRBJ1-2; 7 bases match TRBD1. CDR3 length: 17 amino acids. Trimming took 11 bases from V and 3 from J; bases not matched to a gene: 21. Germline V gene data show CDR1 as SEHNR and CDR2 as FQNEAQ (reference sequence). The CDR3 loop is CALAKIGHRGIDYGYTF. The CDR3 region has the DNA TGTGCCCTAGCAAAGATAGGGCACAGGGGAATTGACTATGGCTACACCTTC.

The count of this clone is one. V usage is TRBV18 and J usage is TRBJ2-5, with 7 bases matching TRBD1. The CDR3 has 14 residues. The J segment lost 3 bases and the V segment lost 6 bases, leaving 7 bases of the junction unmatched. The V gene's germline CDR1 is KGHSH and CDR2 LQKENI. Here the CDR3 reads CASSIGTVKETQYF. CDR3 DNA sequence: TGTGCCAGCTCTATAGGGACAGTCAAAGAGACCCAGTACTTC.

This rearrangement joins TRBV28 to TRBJ2-3, with 12 bases identical to TRBD2. V gave up 2 bases and J gave up 1 base; unmatched junction bases: 10. Germline V gene data show CDR1 as MDHEN and CDR2 as SYDVKM. The CDR3 length is 19 residues. In nucleotides, the CDR3 is TGTGCCAGCAGTTTAAGGGGTTCTAGCGGGAGGGCCCGCACAGATACGCAGTATTTT. Translation gives CASSLRGSSGRARTDTQYF.

The chain links TRBV27 to TRBJ2-1; D not certain. The CDR3 loop spans 15 amino acids. Trimming shortened V by 3 bases and J by 3 bases, and 12 bases separated the two germline ends. CDR1 and CDR2 from the germline V gene are MNHEY and SMNVEV (reference sequence). DNA for the CDR3: TGTGCCAGCAGTTTTTTAGCCCCCCTCTACAATGAGCAGTTCTTC. Translated, it gives CASSFLAPLYNEQFF.

The chain combines TRBV5-4 with TRBJ2-1; TRBD2 agrees at 9 bases. The CDR3 runs to 16 residues. Germline loops: CDR1 SGHNT, CDR2 YYREEE (reference sequence). V lost 4 bases and J lost 5; bases outside the gene matches: 10. CDR3 sequence (DNA): TGTGCCAGCAGCGCCTCGAGAAGACTAGCGGACAATGAGCAGTTCTTC. As protein: CASSASRRLADNEQFF. The full variable domain, its missing parts supplied by reference TRBV5-4 and TRBJ2-1, is ETGVTQSPTHLIKTRGQQVTLRCSSQSGHNTVSWYQQALGQGPQFIFQYYREEENGRGNFPPRFSGLQFPNYSSELNVNALELDDSALYLCASSASRRLADNEQFFGPGTRLTVL.

This clone has only a few counts. V is TRBV7-9 and J is TRBJ2-1; TRBD1 aligns across 7 bases. The V and J ends lost 5 bases and 4 bases, in that order; junction bases with no gene match: 8. This CDR3 contains 15 residues. Germline CDR1 SEHNR, CDR2 FQNEAQ (reference sequence). The CDR3 spells CASSPPGQYYNEQFF. The CDR3 region has the DNA TGTGCCAGCAGCCCACCGGGACAGTATTACAATGAGCAGTTCTTC.

Points on this clone: Its ends do not fully match the called genes, so a read error is possible. The CDR3 bases are TGTGCCAGTAGTATTAACGGGACAGAGGACTTC. This sequence encodes CASSINGTEDF. This rearrangement joins TRBV19 to TRBJ2-7; 7 bases agree with TRBD1. CDR3 length: 11 residues. CDR1 is LNHDA and CDR2 is SQIVND in the germline V gene (reference sequence).

The rearrangement joins TRBV4-2 to TRBJ2-2; the match to TRBD2 covers 8 bases. Germline V CDR1 and CDR2: LGHNA, YNFKEQ. There are 18 residues in the CDR3. The V segment lost 0 bases and the J segment 2 bases; nucleotides outside the gene matches: 8. As DNA, the CDR3 is TGTGCCAGCAGCCAAGATCGGGGGGGGCGAGGTAACACCGGGGAGCTGTTTTTT. Translated, it gives CASSQDRGGRGNTGELFF.

This rearrangement joins TRBV2 to TRBJ2-2; D might be TRBD1 (6 bases). The CDR3 contains 15 residues. V lost 6 bases, J lost 4 bases, and 15 bases lay in between. Per germline, CDR1 SNHLY and CDR2 FYNNEI. CDR3 loop: CASRQGTVSTGELFF. The CDR3 DNA follows: TGTGCCAGCAGACAGGGTACCGTGAGCACCGGGGAGCTGTTTTTT.

This chain joins TRBV4-2 and TRBJ1-5; a weak D match, TRBD1 (6 bases). Germline lookup yields CDR1 LGHNA and CDR2 YNFKEQ. Trimming cost V 1 base and J 6 bases, with 19 bases left between them. The CDR3 is 17 residues long. The CDR3 coding sequence is TGTGCCAGCAGCCAAGGAACAGGGAATTTTGCGATTCAGCCCCAGCATTTT. Encoded protein: CASSQGTGNFAIQPQHF.

V and J are TRBV4-2 and TRBJ2-7; perhaps TRBD2 as D (5 bases). The V end lost 1 base, the J end lost 9 bases, and 13 bases lay between the germline ends. In germline, CDR1 is LGHNA, CDR2 YNFKEQ. There are 13 residues in the CDR3. The DNA for the CDR3 is TGTGCCAGCAGCCAAGGTATTACGGGAAGGCAGTACTTC. It encodes CASSQGITGRQYF.

The gene calls are TRBV5-3 and TRBJ2-1; 9 bases are a match to TRBD2. TRBV5-3 is given ORF status, its function remaining uncertain. The J segment lost 15 bases and the V segment lost 1 base, leaving 23 bases of the junction unmatched. The CDR3 extends over 18 amino acids. As DNA, the CDR3 is TGTGCCAGAAGCTTGCCCAACAGGGAACTAGCGGGCGAAGACGGTCTGTTCTTC. Amino acid sequence: CARSLPNRELAGEDGLFF.

This chain uses TRBV27 with TRBJ2-6; no definite D call. V dropped 6 bases and J dropped 0 bases, with 6 bases sitting between them. Germline V CDR1 and CDR2: MNHEY, SMNVEV (reference sequence). This CDR3 comprises 14 residues. CDR3 loop: CASSLTSGANVLTF. The CDR3 DNA reads as TGTGCCAGCAGCCTAACCTCTGGGGCCAACGTCCTGACTTTC.

The gene calls are TRBV5-1 and TRBJ2-1; the match to TRBD2 covers 11 bases. Germline-derived CDR1 and CDR2 are SGHRS and YFSETQ. This CDR3 region has 18 residues. The trim removed 4 bases at V and 9 bases at J, leaving 18 bases unmatched. In DNA form, the CDR3 reads TGCGCCAGCAGCGCATGGAATAGCGGGAGGGCCCGGGTCAGTGAGCAGTTCTTC. Translating it yields CASSAWNSGRARVSEQFF.